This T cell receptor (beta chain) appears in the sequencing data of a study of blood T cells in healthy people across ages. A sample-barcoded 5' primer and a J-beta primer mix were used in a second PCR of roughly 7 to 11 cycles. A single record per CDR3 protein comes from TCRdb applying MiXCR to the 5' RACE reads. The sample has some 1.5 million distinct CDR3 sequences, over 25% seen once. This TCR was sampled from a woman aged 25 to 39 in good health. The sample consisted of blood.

The CDR3 bases are TGTGCCAGCAGCGTCTCCGGACAGAGCAATCAGCCCCAGCATTTT. This encodes CASSVSGQSNQPQHF. The gene calls are TRBV9 and TRBJ1-5, with a possible D match to TRBD1 (6 bases). From germline, CDR1 is SGDLS and CDR2 YYNGEE. Trimming removed 2 bases at V and 1 base at J, with 10 bases between. This CDR3 has 15 amino acids.